This TCR beta chain was documented in a study of blood T cell repertoires in COVID-19 (dated by TCRdb to the early 2020s). Concerning the study at large: Collaborator samples came from the United States, Italy and Spain and covered acute and convalescent phases of COVID-19. The prospective study material was composed of cDNA or gDNA derived from T cells, B-cell-depleted T cells, or PBMCs. The dataset comprised deeply sampled blood TCRbeta repertoires from subjects exposed to, actively infected with, or recovered from COVID-19. The repertoires were released in a freely available public database meant as a resource for research on the immune response to SARS-CoV-2. Samples came from the ongoing ImmuneRACE study (first 160 participants) plus 1,254 subjects from 6 global collaborators. The sample metadata nearly always contained a de-identified subject ID, COVID-19 status, age in years and sex. Where HLA class I and class II types were available, the types were taken from metadata supplied by the sample provider, not from assay-based typing. Study-wide findings and limitations: How much clinical and demographic metadata was included differed by source and by participant, and the metadata was provided uncurated.

As concerns this clone: Which antigen it targets is not known. Base qualities are not at hand, and no much larger clone is one base apart.

Enrolling through a virtual design, the prospective study's participants ranged in age from roughly 18 to 89 years and lived across approximately 25 United States geographic areas. In the prospective study, cohorts were assigned on the basis of participant-reported clinical history obtained from a screening survey and a study questionnaire. ImmuneRACE Cohort 3 recovered participants were defined by two consecutive negative NP/OP PCR tests, healthcare professional clearance, or symptom resolution. In the prospective study, mobile phlebotomists collected whole blood, serum and a nasopharyngeal or oropharyngeal swab from each participant. Additional blood draws and questionnaires over an approximately two-month period could optionally be provided by prospective study participants. Prospective study blood samples were shipped either frozen or at room temperature before DNA extraction. The CDR3 has 15 amino acids, counting the end cysteine and phenylalanine. Only the CDR3 DNA stays, 45 bases, in frame from base 1.

TCRbeta CDR3 regions were amplified from genomic DNA by means of the immunoSEQ Assay, a bias-controlled multiplex PCR. From the authors' description of their analysis: Nucleated cell counts per sample were estimated from amplification of reference gene primers within the assay. To quantify the absolute abundance of each unique TCRbeta CDR3 rearrangement, sequence reads were collapsed and filtered. Productive Simpson clonality was computed per sample as the square root of Simpson's diversity index over productive rearrangements. As stored in TCRdb, this immuneACCESS dataset retains in-frame rearrangements with V and J assigned. A fraction of the clones does not appear; measured against another copy, unresolved V genes explain less than half of the discrepancy, and the remainder lacks a known reason. V and J calls and clone size are those listed in that table; D and trimming were worked out from the DNA. This sample holds hundreds of thousands of clones; 80% to 90% were observed only once. Of the sample, 0.95% to 1.3% falls within the top ten clones.

The V and J segments used are TRBV12-1 and TRBJ2-7; TRBD2 was called by the table and not checked on the DNA. TRBV12-1 represents a pseudogene. Sample: PBMCs or T cells enriched from blood (not recorded which). This receptor was identified in a young man who had recovered from COVID-19. The DNA sequence is TGTGCCAGCAGCTTGGCGGGGACGGGCTCCTACGAGCAGTACTTC. Its protein product is CASSLAGTGSYEQYF.